Sequencing of this T cell receptor (beta chain) was carried out in a study of blood T cell repertoires in COVID-19. Study-wide background: The United States, Italy and Spain provided the acute and convalescent COVID-19 samples. From T cells, B-cell-depleted T cells, or PBMCs came the material, which was cDNA or gDNA.

Original handling: Reference gene primers were amplified, and this amplification served to estimate nucleated cell counts. Some clones are missing from TCRdb's copy, which holds only in-frame ones; the method was immunoSEQ multiplex PCR. The V and J calls and clone size were taken over from that table, and D and trimming were inferred from the DNA. The table includes roughly 200,000 clones, 85% to 90% detected once. V lost 0 bases, J lost 5 bases, and 7 bases lay in between. The V gene's germline CDR1 is LNHNV and CDR2 YYDKDF (reference sequence). The CDR3 extends over 13 amino acids. The chain has TRBV15 and TRBJ1-2, with D perhaps TRBD1 (6 bases). This clonotype was sampled from a man aged 18-30 years with active or convalescent COVID-19. The sequenced sample consisted of peripheral blood. DNA for the CDR3: TGTGCCACCAGCAGAGATCAGGGGTATGGCTACACCTTC. It specifies CATSRDQGYGYTF.